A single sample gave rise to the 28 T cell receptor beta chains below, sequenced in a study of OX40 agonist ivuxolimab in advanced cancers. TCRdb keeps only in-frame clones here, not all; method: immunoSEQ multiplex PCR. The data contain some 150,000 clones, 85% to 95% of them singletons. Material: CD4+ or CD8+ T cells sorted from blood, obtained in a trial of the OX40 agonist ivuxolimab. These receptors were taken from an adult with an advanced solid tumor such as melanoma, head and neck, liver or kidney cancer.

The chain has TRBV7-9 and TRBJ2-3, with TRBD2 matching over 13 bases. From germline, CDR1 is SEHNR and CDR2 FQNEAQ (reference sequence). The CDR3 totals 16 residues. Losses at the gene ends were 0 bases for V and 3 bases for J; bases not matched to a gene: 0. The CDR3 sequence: CASSLALAGGTDTQYF. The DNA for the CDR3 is TGTGCCAGCAGCTTAGCACTAGCGGGAGGGACAGATACGCAGTATTTT.

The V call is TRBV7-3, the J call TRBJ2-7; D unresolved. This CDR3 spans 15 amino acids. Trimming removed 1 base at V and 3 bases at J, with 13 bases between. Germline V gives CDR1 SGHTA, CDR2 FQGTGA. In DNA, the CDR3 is TGTGCCAGCAGCTTAAGCCCCGCCAGGAGCTACGAGCAGTACTTC. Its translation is CASSLSPARSYEQYF. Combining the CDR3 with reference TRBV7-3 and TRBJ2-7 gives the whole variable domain GAGVSQTPSNKVTEKGKYVELRCDPISGHTALYWYRQSLGQGPEFLIYFQGTGAADDSGLPNDRFFAVRPEGSVSTLKIQRTERGDSAVYLCASSLSPARSYEQYFGPGTRLTVT.

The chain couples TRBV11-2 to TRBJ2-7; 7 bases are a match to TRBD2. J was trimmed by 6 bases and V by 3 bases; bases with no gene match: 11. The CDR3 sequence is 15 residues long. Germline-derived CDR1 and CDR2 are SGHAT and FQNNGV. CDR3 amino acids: CASSLAGGRVLEQYF. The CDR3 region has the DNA TGTGCCAGCAGCTTGGCCGGAGGGAGGGTCCTCGAGCAGTACTTC.

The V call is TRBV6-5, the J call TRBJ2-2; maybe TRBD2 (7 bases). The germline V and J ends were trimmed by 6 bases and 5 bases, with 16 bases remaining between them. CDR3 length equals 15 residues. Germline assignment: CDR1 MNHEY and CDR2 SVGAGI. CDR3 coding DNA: TGTGCCAGCAGCACCCTAGGGAGGGGGACCGGGGAGCTGTTTTTT. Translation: CASSTLGRGTGELFF.

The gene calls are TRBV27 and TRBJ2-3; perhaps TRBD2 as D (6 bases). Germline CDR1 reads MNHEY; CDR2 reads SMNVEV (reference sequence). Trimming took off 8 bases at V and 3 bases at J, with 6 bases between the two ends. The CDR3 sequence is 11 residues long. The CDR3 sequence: CASRGTDTQYF. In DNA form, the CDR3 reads TGTGCCAGCCGGGGGACAGATACGCAGTATTTT.

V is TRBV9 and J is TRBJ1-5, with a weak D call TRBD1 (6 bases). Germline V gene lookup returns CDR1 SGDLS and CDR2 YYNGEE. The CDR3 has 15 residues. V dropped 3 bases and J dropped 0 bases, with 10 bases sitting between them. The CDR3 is CASSAGASSNQPQHF. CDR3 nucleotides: TGTGCCAGCAGCGCAGGGGCTTCTAGCAATCAGCCCCAGCATTTT.

This CDR3 is CASGWTVTRGYTF. CDR3 coding DNA: TGTGCCAGCGGCTGGACAGTTACGCGGGGCTACACCTTC. This chain uses TRBV9 with TRBJ1-2; possible D gene TRBD1, 6 bases. The CDR3 has 13 amino acids. V was pared by 7 bases and J by 8 bases, with 18 bases between. From germline, CDR1 is SGDLS and CDR2 YYNGEE.

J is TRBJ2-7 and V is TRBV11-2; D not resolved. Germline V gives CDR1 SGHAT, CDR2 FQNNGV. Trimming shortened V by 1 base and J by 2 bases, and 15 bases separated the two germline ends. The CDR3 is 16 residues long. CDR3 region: CASSLGRGPGPYEQYF. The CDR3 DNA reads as TGTGCCAGCAGCTTAGGTAGAGGCCCCGGCCCCTACGAGCAGTACTTC.

The CDR3 sequence is CASSFRGVENSPLHF. The CDR3 coding sequence is TGTGCCAGCAGTTTTCGAGGGGTGGAAAATTCACCCCTCCACTTT. The chain recombines TRBV27 with TRBJ1-6; D possibly corresponds to TRBD1 (5 bases). Germline V lookup: CDR1 MNHEY, CDR2 SMNVEV (reference sequence). The CDR3 is 15 amino acids. Trimming removed 3 bases at V and 7 bases at J, with 13 bases between.

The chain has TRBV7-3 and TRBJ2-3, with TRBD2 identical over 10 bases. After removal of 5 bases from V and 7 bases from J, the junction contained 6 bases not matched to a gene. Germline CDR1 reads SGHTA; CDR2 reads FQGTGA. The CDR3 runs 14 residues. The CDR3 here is CASSPAGGRNTQYF. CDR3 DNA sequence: TGTGCCAGCAGCCCAGCGGGAGGGAGAAATACGCAGTATTTT. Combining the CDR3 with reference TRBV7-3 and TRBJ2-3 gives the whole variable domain GAGVSQTPSNKVTEKGKYVELRCDPISGHTALYWYRQSLGQGPEFLIYFQGTGAADDSGLPNDRFFAVRPEGSVSTLKIQRTERGDSAVYLCASSPAGGRNTQYFGPGTRLTVL.

CDR3 sequence: CASSLPGTGELFF. The DNA of the CDR3 is TGTGCCAGCAGCTTACCGGGAACCGGGGAGCTGTTTTTT. V gene TRBV7-3 combines with J gene TRBJ2-2; TRBD2 might be the D (5 bases). The germline V and J ends were trimmed by 2 bases and 5 bases, with 6 bases remaining between them. The CDR3 has 13 amino acids. CDR1 is SGHTA, CDR2 FQGTGA, per germline.

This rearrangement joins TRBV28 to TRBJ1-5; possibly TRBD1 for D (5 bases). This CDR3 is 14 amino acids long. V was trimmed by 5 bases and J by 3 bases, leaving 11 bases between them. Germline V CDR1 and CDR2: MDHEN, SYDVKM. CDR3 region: CASSPGRLNQPQHF. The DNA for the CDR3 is TGTGCCAGCAGTCCGGGACGGCTCAATCAGCCCCAGCATTTT. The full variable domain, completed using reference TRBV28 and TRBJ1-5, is DVKVTQSSRYLVKRTGEKVFLECVQDMDHENMFWYRQDPGLGLRLIYFSYDVKMKEKGDIPEGYSVSREKKERFSLILESASTNQTSMYLCASSPGRLNQPQHFGDGTRLSIL.

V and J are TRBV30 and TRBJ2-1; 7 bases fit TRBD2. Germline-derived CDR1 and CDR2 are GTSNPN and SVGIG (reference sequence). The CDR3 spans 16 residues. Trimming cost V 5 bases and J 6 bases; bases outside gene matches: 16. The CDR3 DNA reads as TGTGCCTGGGACCCCCCCGGGCGCGGGAGTATCAATGAGCAGTTCTTC. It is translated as CAWDPPGRGSINEQFF.

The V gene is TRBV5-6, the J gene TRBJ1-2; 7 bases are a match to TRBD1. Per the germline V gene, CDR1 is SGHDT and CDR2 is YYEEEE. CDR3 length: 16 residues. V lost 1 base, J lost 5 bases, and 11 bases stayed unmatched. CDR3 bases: TGTGCCAGCAGCTTGAGGGACAGATTTCCCTATTATGGCTACACCTTC. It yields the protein CASSLRDRFPYYGYTF.

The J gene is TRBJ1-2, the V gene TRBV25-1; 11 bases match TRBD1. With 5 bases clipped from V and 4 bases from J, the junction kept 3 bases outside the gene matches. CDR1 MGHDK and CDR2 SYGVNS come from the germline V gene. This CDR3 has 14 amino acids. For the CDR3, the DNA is TGTGCCAGCAGTCGGACAGGGGGCGGCTATGGCTACACCTTC. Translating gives CASSRTGGGYGYTF.

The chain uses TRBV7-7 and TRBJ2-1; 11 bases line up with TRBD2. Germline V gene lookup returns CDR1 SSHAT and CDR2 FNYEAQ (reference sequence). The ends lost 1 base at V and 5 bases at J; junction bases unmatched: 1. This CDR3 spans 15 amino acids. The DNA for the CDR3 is TGTGCCAGCAGCTTAGGACTAGCGGGGAACAATGAGCAGTTCTTC. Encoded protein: CASSLGLAGNNEQFF.

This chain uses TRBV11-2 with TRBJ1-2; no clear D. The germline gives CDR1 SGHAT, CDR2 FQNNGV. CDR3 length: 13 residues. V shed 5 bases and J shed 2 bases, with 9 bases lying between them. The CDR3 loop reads CASSNKDNYGYTF. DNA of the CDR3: TGTGCCAGCAGCAACAAGGACAACTATGGCTACACCTTC. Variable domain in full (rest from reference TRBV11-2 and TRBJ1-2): EAGVAQSPRYKIIEKRQSVAFWCNPISGHATLYWYQQILGQGPKLLIQFQNNGVVDDSQLPKDRFSAERLKGVDSTLKIQPAKLEDSAVYLCASSNKDNYGYTFGSGTRLTVV.

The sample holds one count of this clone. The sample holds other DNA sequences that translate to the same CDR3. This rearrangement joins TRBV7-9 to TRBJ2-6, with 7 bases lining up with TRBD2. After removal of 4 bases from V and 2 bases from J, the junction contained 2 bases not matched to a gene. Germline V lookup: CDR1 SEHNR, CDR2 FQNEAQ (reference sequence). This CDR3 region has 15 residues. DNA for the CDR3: TGTGCCAGCAGCTGGGGGGGGGCTGGGGCCAACGTCCTGACTTTC. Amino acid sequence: CASSWGGAGANVLTF.

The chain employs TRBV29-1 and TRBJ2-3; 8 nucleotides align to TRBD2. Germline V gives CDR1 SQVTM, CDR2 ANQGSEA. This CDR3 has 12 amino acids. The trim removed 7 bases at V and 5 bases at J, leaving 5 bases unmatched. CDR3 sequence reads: CSAGTRIDTQYF. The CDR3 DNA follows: TGCAGCGCGGGGACTAGGATAGATACGCAGTATTTT.

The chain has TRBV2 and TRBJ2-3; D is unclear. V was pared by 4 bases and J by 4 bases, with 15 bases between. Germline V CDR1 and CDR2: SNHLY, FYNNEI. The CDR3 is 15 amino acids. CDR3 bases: TGTGCCAGCAGTGTGTCCGCGCCGGCCGCAGATACGCAGTATTTT. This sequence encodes CASSVSAPAADTQYF.

The CDR3 here is CASRASGNYGYTF. The DNA of the CDR3 is TGTGCCAGCAGGGCCTCAGGGAACTATGGCTACACCTTC. V and J are TRBV7-9 and TRBJ1-2; a possible D gene is TRBD1 (5 bases). Germline lookup yields CDR1 SEHNR and CDR2 FQNEAQ (reference sequence). The V end was cut by 6 bases, the J end by 2 bases, with 10 bases between. This CDR3 is built from 13 residues.

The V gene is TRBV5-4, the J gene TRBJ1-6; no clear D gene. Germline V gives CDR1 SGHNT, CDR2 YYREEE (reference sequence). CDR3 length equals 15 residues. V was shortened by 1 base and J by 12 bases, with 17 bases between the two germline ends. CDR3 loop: CASSLIGGNQKPLHF. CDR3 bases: TGTGCCAGCAGCTTGATCGGCGGGAACCAAAAACCCCTCCACTTT.

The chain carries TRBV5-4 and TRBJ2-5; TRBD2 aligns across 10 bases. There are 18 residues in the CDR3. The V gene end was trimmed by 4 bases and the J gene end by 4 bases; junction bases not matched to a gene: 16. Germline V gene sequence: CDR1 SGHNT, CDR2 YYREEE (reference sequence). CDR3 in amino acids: CASSQLNGASGRGETQYF. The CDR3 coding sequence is TGTGCCAGCAGCCAGCTTAACGGGGCTAGCGGGAGAGGAGAGACCCAGTACTTC. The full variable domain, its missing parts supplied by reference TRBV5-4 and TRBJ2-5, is ETGVTQSPTHLIKTRGQQVTLRCSSQSGHNTVSWYQQALGQGPQFIFQYYREEENGRGNFPPRFSGLQFPNYSSELNVNALELDDSALYLCASSQLNGASGRGETQYFGPGTRLLVL.

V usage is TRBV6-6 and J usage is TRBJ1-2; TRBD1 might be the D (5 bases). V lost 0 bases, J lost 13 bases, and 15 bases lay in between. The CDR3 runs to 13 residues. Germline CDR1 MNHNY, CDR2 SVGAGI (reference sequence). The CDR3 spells CASSYSTGAGGTF. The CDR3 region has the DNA TGTGCCAGCAGTTACTCGACCGGGGCCGGGGGCACCTTC.

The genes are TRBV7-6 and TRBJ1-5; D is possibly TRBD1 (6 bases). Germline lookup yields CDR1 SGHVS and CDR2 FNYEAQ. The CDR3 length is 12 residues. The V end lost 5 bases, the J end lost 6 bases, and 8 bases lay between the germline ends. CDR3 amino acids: CASSTQGQPQHF. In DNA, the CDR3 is TGTGCCAGCAGCACACAGGGTCAGCCCCAGCATTTT.

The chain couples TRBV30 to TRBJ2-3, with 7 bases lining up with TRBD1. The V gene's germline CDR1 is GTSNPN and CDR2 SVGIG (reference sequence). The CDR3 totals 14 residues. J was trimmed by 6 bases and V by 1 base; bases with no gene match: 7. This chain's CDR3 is CAWSGQGRRDTQYF. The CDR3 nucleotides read TGTGCCTGGAGTGGACAGGGCCGTAGGGATACGCAGTATTTT.

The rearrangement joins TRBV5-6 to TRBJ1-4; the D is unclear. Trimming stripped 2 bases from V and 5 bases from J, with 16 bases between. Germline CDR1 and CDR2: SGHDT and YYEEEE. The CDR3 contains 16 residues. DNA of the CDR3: TGTGCCAGCAGCTTTGTTGTCAACGGCTCAAATGAAAAACTGTTTTTT. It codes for CASSFVVNGSNEKLFF.

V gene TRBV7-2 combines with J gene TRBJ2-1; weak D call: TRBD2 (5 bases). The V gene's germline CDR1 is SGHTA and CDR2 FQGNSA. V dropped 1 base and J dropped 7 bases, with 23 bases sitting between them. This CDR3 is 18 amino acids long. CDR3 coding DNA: TGTGCCAGCAGCTTAGAGCAAGGGTTTGCAGCGGCCCTGAATGAGCAGTTCTTC. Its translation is CASSLEQGFAAALNEQFF.